Each of the 15 T cell receptor beta chains below was sequenced from the same sample in a study of post-analysis software for immune sequencing data. Included in the TCR beta cDNA libraries were unique molecular identifiers. TCRdb ran MiXCR on the PCR reads and lists one entry per CDR3 protein. The table shows hundreds of thousands of distinct CDR3 sequences, with 53% occurring only once. These receptors' antigens are unknown. Study results and caveats: Included in a set of several TRBV segments more frequent in patients than controls were TRBV5-6, TRBV5-1 and TRBV20-1.

What was sequenced was blood. These receptors were collected from a girl aged 10 to 17 with multiple sclerosis.

V usage is TRBV7-2 and J usage is TRBJ2-7; the match to TRBD2 covers 15 bases. This CDR3 is built from 19 residues. From germline, CDR1 is SGHTA and CDR2 FQGNSA. The J segment lost 0 bases and the V segment lost 1 base, leaving 7 bases of the junction unmatched. CDR3 sequence reads: CASSLVGTSGRPSSYEQYF. Written as DNA, the CDR3 is TGTGCCAGCAGCTTAGTAGGGACTAGCGGGAGGCCTAGCTCCTACGAGCAGTACTTC.

The J gene is TRBJ2-5, the V gene TRBV27; D is uncertain. The V and J ends lost 5 bases and 3 bases respectively, with 13 bases between them. Germline CDR1 MNHEY, CDR2 SMNVEV (reference sequence). This CDR3 has 14 amino acids. The CDR3 bases are TGTGCCAGCAGTCCCAGGAGCCCAAAAGAGACCCAGTACTTC. Its translation: CASSPRSPKETQYF.

The V gene is TRBV6-5, the J gene TRBJ1-4; D is uncertain. The V gene's germline CDR1 is MNHEY and CDR2 SVGAGI. The CDR3 covers 14 residues. V shed 0 bases and J shed 7 bases, with 9 bases lying between them. CDR3 coding DNA: TGTGCCAGCAGTTACTCGTTACAAGGTGAAAAACTGTTTTTT. It translates to CASSYSLQGEKLFF.

This chain links TRBV29-1 with TRBJ2-4; D may be TRBD2 (5 bases). The DNA end lines up better with TRBJ2-7; the J call may be wrong. Germline lookup yields CDR1 SQVTM and CDR2 ANQGSEA. The CDR3 totals 13 residues. The CDR3 nucleotides read TGCAGCGTTGAGTCAGATGGAGGCTACGAGCAGTACTTC. Its protein product is CSVESDGGYEQYF.

This rearrangement joins TRBV3-1 to TRBJ1-1; D is uncertain. Germline values: CDR1 LGHDT, CDR2 YNNKEL (reference sequence). V was shortened by 4 bases and J by 3 bases, with 9 bases between the two germline ends. The CDR3 length is 13 residues. CDR3 residues: CASSPGGYTEAFF. In nucleotides, the CDR3 is TGTGCCAGCAGCCCTGGAGGGTACACTGAAGCTTTCTTT.

This clonotype appeared a single time. The V and J genes are TRBV12-3 or TRBV12-4 and TRBJ2-7, with D tentatively TRBD1 or TRBD2 (5 bases each). V lost 4 bases to trimming and J lost 0 bases, with 19 bases between them. The CDR3 has 17 residues. The CDR3 loop reads CASSSGRPGRPSYEQYF. CDR3 in DNA: TGTGCCAGCAGTTCCGGGCGTCCGGGGCGTCCCTCCTACGAGCAGTACTTC.

V usage is TRBV3-1 and J usage is TRBJ2-2, with D hard to call. Looked up from germline, CDR1 is LGHDT and CDR2 is YNNKEL (reference sequence). The CDR3 is 15 amino acids. Between the trimmed V and J ends, which lost 4 bases and 3 bases, there was a span of 12 bases. The CDR3 loop reads CASSPPVIHTGELFF. The CDR3 DNA sequence: TGTGCCAGCAGCCCACCCGTCATACACACCGGGGAGCTGTTTTTT.

The chain recombines TRBV20-1 with TRBJ2-3, with D hard to call. This CDR3 is 12 amino acids long. The V end was cut by 4 bases, the J end by 6 bases, with 11 bases between. The germline V gene encodes CDR1 DFQATT and CDR2 SNEGSKA (reference sequence). CDR3: CSATDPWDTQYF. DNA for the CDR3: TGCAGTGCTACCGACCCCTGGGATACGCAGTATTTT.

The chain uses TRBV29-1 and TRBJ2-4; TRBD1 matches at 7 bases. This CDR3 spans 15 amino acids. Germline CDR1 is SQVTM and CDR2 is ANQGSEA. V shed 7 bases, J shed 3 bases, and the junction held 12 bases outside the gene matches. CDR3 loop: CSATRGSGGKNIQYF. CDR3 nucleotide sequence: TGCAGCGCTACCAGGGGGAGCGGAGGCAAAAACATTCAGTACTTC.

This clonotype was recorded a few times. The chain uses TRBV6-5 and TRBJ2-7, with TRBD1 identical over 7 bases. J was trimmed by 6 bases and V by 6 bases; bases with no gene match: 8. The CDR3 consists of 13 residues. Germline values: CDR1 MNHEY, CDR2 SVGAGI. Written as DNA, the CDR3 is TGTGCCAGCAGATCAACCACAGGGGCCGAGCAGTACTTC. As protein: CASRSTTGAEQYF.

This chain joins TRBV7-9 and TRBJ2-4; D is uncertain. The V end was cut by 1 base, the J end by 3 bases, with 7 bases between. The germline V gene encodes CDR1 SEHNR and CDR2 FQNEAQ (reference sequence). The CDR3 sequence is 14 residues long. The CDR3 is CASSLGVYKNIQYF. The CDR3 nucleotides read TGTGCCAGCAGCTTAGGGGTGTACAAAAACATTCAGTACTTC.

This clonotype was detected only a few times. The chain combines TRBV9 with TRBJ1-2, with D tentatively TRBD1 (5 bases). V shed 2 bases and J shed 6 bases, with 14 bases lying between them. Looked up from germline, CDR1 is SGDLS and CDR2 is YYNGEE. The CDR3 contains 14 residues. CDR3 coding DNA: TGTGCCAGCAGCGTCGGCGGGGGGTTTGATGGCTACACCTTC. It is translated as CASSVGGGFDGYTF.

To note about this clonotype: One end of the junction does not line up with germline, which may come from a read error. The V gene is TRBV5-1, the J gene TRBJ1-1; no firm D call. The CDR3 covers 13 residues. The germline V gene has CDR1 SGHRS and CDR2 YFSETQ. Written as DNA, the CDR3 is TGTGCCAGCTCACCAGGCCAGAACACTGAAGCTTTCTTT. Protein sequence: CASSPGQNTEAFF.

The rearrangement links TRBV29-1 to TRBJ2-7; 13 positions match TRBD2. The CDR3 extends over 14 amino acids. The germline V gene encodes CDR1 SQVTM and CDR2 ANQGSEA. Here the CDR3 DNA reads TGCAGTGCTGGACTAGCGGGAGCTACCAACGAGCAGTACTTC. This encodes CSAGLAGATNEQYF.

V and J are TRBV9 and TRBJ2-3; tentatively, D is TRBD1 or TRBD2 (5 bases each). The CDR3 totals 18 residues. The germline V gene encodes CDR1 SGDLS and CDR2 YYNGEE. Trimming cost V 3 bases and J 1 base, with 21 bases left between them. The CDR3 sequence is CASSAEGLASGGTDTQYF. In DNA, the CDR3 is TGTGCCAGCAGCGCCGAGGGGTTGGCTTCAGGAGGCACAGATACGCAGTATTTT.